The clone carrying this T cell receptor (beta chain) was picked up many times. The antigen is not known. The data stem from a study of blood T cells in healthy people across ages. Findings of the study overall: Changes in expanded clonotypes were possibly confounded, as the CMV status of donors was unknown.

The germline V gene encodes CDR1 SGHAT and CDR2 FQNNGV. J gave up 0 bases and V 4 bases, and 9 bases lay outside the gene matches. The CDR3 has 17 amino acids. Through a sample-barcoded 5' primer and a J-beta primer mix, a second PCR was run for roughly 6 to 12 cycles. TCRdb re-analysed the 5' RACE reads in MiXCR, keeping a single row per CDR3 protein. This sample has 550,000 to 750,000 distinct CDR3 sequences, with around 21% found just once. Each sample yielded at least 5.5 micrograms of PBMC total RNA. The rearrangement uses TRBV11-2 and TRBJ2-1, with 7 bases identical to TRBD1. Material for sequencing was blood. The receptor was isolated from a man in his sixties or seventies in good health. In nucleotides, the CDR3 is TGTGCCAGCAGCTCCCGACAGGGAGATAGCTCCTACAATGAGCAGTTCTTC. Protein: CASSSRQGDSSYNEQFF.